Presented here are 16 T cell receptor beta chains from one specimen sequenced in a study of cytomegalovirus exposure and HLA in healthy donors. Both 60 Vbeta primers and 13 Jbeta primers went into the PCR. Only in-frame clones appear in the TCRdb table, and some are missing; sequencing was by immunoSEQ multiplex PCR. The sample lists roughly 200,000 clones; about four fifths were seen once. The sequencing sample was made of PBMCs. Every receptor here comes from a female donor in good health and CMV-seronegative.

This chain connects TRBV7-3 to TRBJ2-4; D is undetermined. The CDR3 length is 15 residues. Trimming took 0 bases from V and 0 from J, leaving 6 bases between them. Germline V gene lookup returns CDR1 SGHTA and CDR2 FQGTGA. The CDR3 sequence is CASSLTPGAKNIQYF. CDR3 nucleotides: TGTGCCAGCAGCTTAACCCCCGGAGCCAAAAACATTCAGTACTTC.

The rearrangement uses TRBV7-6 and TRBJ1-5; D might be TRBD1 (6 bases). Trimming took 2 bases from V and 7 from J, leaving 24 bases between them. The CDR3 is 18 amino acids. In germline, CDR1 is SGHVS, CDR2 FNYEAQ. As DNA, the CDR3 is TGTGCCAGCAGCTTAAGGGCCCCGTTTACAGGGATCGTGCAGCCCCAGCATTTT. This sequence encodes CASSLRAPFTGIVQPQHF.

The J gene is TRBJ1-1, the V gene TRBV2; 9 bases are shared with TRBD1. Germline CDR1 SNHLY, CDR2 FYNNEI. The CDR3 length is 13 residues. V dropped 7 bases and J dropped 5; count of bases not matched to a gene: 5. CDR3 DNA: TGTGCCAGCAAACTAGGACAGGGGACTGAAGCTTTCTTT. Translated: CASKLGQGTEAFF. The variable domain in full, completed from reference TRBV2 and TRBJ1-1, reads EPEVTQTPSHQVTQMGQEVILRCVPISNHLYFYWYRQILGQKVEFLVSFYNNEISEKSEIFDDQFSVERPDGSNFTLKIRSTKLEDSAMYFCASKLGQGTEAFFGQGTRLTVV.

DNA for the CDR3: TGTGCCAGTAGTCCTCTACTAGCGGGAGGTCTGTATACGCAGTATTTT. Encoded protein: CASSPLLAGGLYTQYF. This rearrangement joins TRBV19 to TRBJ2-3; 12 nucleotides match TRBD2. The V gene end was trimmed by 5 bases and the J gene end by 7 bases; junction bases not matched to a gene: 10. Germline loops: CDR1 LNHDA, CDR2 SQIVND (reference sequence). The CDR3 covers 16 residues.

V and J are TRBV19 and TRBJ2-1, with D perhaps TRBD1 (6 bases). The length of the CDR3 is 14 residues. Per the germline V gene, CDR1 is LNHDA and CDR2 is SQIVND (reference sequence). Trimming removed 9 bases at V and 1 base at J, with 13 bases between. The DNA of the CDR3 is TGTGCCAGCACCGGGACACCATCCTACAATGAGCAGTTCTTC. Residues: CASTGTPSYNEQFF.

As regards this clone: Compared with germline, one end of the junction differs, possibly owing to a read error. The J gene is TRBJ2-3, the V gene TRBV7-9, with 15 nucleotides matching TRBD2. Germline V gene data show CDR1 as SEHNR and CDR2 as FQNEAQ (reference sequence). The CDR3 has 17 amino acids. The DNA of the CDR3 is TGTTCCAGCAGCCCGGGGACTAGCGGGAGGAGCACAGATACGCAGTATTTT. Its protein is CSSSPGTSGRSTDTQYF.

The chain combines TRBV7-2 with TRBJ2-5, with 7 bases matching TRBD1. The end of the DNA fits TRBJ2-7 better, so the J call may be wrong. This CDR3 has 13 residues. Germline V gene sequence: CDR1 SGHTA, CDR2 FQGNSA. The CDR3 spells CASSKQGSYEQYF. As DNA, the CDR3 is TGTGCCAGCAGCAAACAGGGGTCCTACGAGCAGTACTTC.

The genes are TRBV4-2 and TRBJ2-1; 10 positions agree with TRBD2. The CDR3 length is 19 residues. Looked up from germline, CDR1 is LGHNA and CDR2 is YNFKEQ. V shed 5 bases and J 4 bases; nucleotides not matched to a gene: 17. The DNA of the CDR3 is TGTGCCAGCAGCTCCTCCGGGACTAGCGCACTTCCACCTTACAATGAGCAGTTCTTC. This codes for CASSSSGTSALPPYNEQFF.

V and J are TRBV28 and TRBJ1-2; 7 bases fit TRBD1. The CDR3 loop spans 19 amino acids. V shed 6 bases, J shed 0 bases, and the junction held 19 bases outside the gene matches. The germline gives CDR1 MDHEN, CDR2 SYDVKM. The CDR3, as DNA: TGTGCCAGCAGATCCTCGACAGGGAACAAGTATCATCCTAACTATGGCTACACCTTC. Translating it yields CASRSSTGNKYHPNYGYTF.

This clone has more than one count but fewer than ten. The rearrangement uses TRBV5-6 and TRBJ1-5; unclear D gene. This CDR3 region has 14 residues. From germline, CDR1 is SGHDT and CDR2 YYEEEE. The V end lost 0 bases, the J end lost 7 bases, and 11 bases lay between the germline ends. The CDR3 loop is CASSLGQTAQPQHF. The DNA for the CDR3 is TGTGCCAGCAGCTTGGGACAAACCGCCCAGCCCCAGCATTTT.

This rearrangement joins TRBV7-2 to TRBJ1-3; 9 nucleotides align to TRBD1. V gave up 1 base and J gave up 4 bases; unmatched junction bases: 2. Germline assignment: CDR1 SGHTA and CDR2 FQGNSA. CDR3 length equals 15 residues. Here the CDR3 DNA reads TGTGCCAGCAGCTTAGTCGGACAGGGGGGAAACACCATATATTTT. As protein: CASSLVGQGGNTIYF.

Note on this clone: A junction end diverges from the germline sequence, so it may reflect a read error. V gene TRBV13 combines with J gene TRBJ2-3; 7 bases line up with TRBD1. Germline V gives CDR1 PRHDT, CDR2 FYEKMQ (reference sequence). This CDR3 is built from 15 residues. CDR3 nucleotides: TGTGCCAGCAGCCCCCCCACAGGGGCCACAAATACGCAGTATTTT. This sequence encodes CASSPPTGATNTQYF.

Concerning this clone itself: Other DNA sequences in this sample translate to the same CDR3. This chain joins TRBV5-1 and TRBJ2-7, with D uncertain. V was shortened by 1 base and J by 0 bases, with 5 bases between the two germline ends. The CDR3 runs 13 residues. CDR1 SGHRS and CDR2 YFSETQ come from the germline V gene. CDR3: CASSLTGSYEQYF. The CDR3, as DNA: TGCGCCAGCAGCTTGACGGGCTCCTACGAGCAGTACTTC.

The chain joins TRBV9 to TRBJ1-2; no firm D call. Looked up from germline, CDR1 is SGDLS and CDR2 is YYNGEE. This CDR3 is built from 15 residues. The V end was cut by 0 bases, the J end by 0 bases, with 9 bases between. DNA of the CDR3: TGTGCCAGCAGCGTAGGGGCAGGATCTAACTATGGCTACACCTTC. Translating it yields CASSVGAGSNYGYTF.

This rearrangement joins TRBV6-6 to TRBJ2-7, with 11 bases aligning to TRBD1. Germline assignment: CDR1 MNHNY and CDR2 SVGAGI (reference sequence). The V gene end was trimmed by 5 bases and the J gene end by 3 bases; junction bases not matched to a gene: 3. The CDR3 runs to 14 residues. The CDR3 sequence is CASSPGQGVYEQYF. CDR3 sequence (DNA): TGTGCCAGCAGTCCGGGACAGGGGGTCTACGAGCAGTACTTC.

For the CDR3, the DNA is TGCGCCAGCAGCCCACAACAGGGGTCCACCGGGGAGCTGTTTTTT. This encodes CASSPQQGSTGELFF. J is TRBJ2-2 and V is TRBV4-3, with 7 bases identical to TRBD1. Trimming cost V 4 bases and J 4 bases; bases outside gene matches: 6. The CDR3 length is 15 residues. Germline V lookup: CDR1 LGHNA, CDR2 YSLEER.